Listed below are T cell receptor beta chains from one sample, sequenced in a study of T cell responses to AZD1222 COVID-19 vaccine. TCRdb keeps only in-frame clones here, not all; method: immunoSEQ multiplex PCR. The sample has roughly 190,000 clones; 92% are singletons. The sample here was peripheral blood, taken on day 0 of AZD1222 vaccination. These TCRs come from an adult in good health. Each CDR3 is given with its conserved first and last residue. Fields, in order: V gene, J gene, clone size, D gene, CDR3 DNA, CDR3 protein. The D gene is left open where the match is weak. Rows give clone size only sometimes, using once, few, many, or a class for an expanded clone.

V gene: TRBV4-2; J gene: TRBJ2-7; clone size: .; D gene: TRBD2; CDR3 DNA: TGTGCCAGCAGCCAAGTAGGACTAGCGGGGTTCTACGAGCAGTACTTC; CDR3 protein: CASSQVGLAGFYEQYF
V gene: TRBV5-1; J gene: TRBJ2-5; clone size: few; D gene: TRBD1; CDR3 DNA: TGCGCCAGCAGCCCTTCGGACAGGGAGAGAGAGACCCAGTACTTC; CDR3 protein: CASSPSDRERETQYF
V gene: TRBV7-9; J gene: TRBJ2-7; clone size: .; D gene: TRBD1; CDR3 DNA: TGTGCCAGCAGGGAGGGACAGGGGCGGCAGTACTTC; CDR3 protein: CASREGQGRQYF
V gene: TRBV7-3; J gene: TRBJ1-1; clone size: .; D gene: TRBD1; CDR3 DNA: TGTGCCAGCAGCTTTGGTGGGACAGGGGGCACTGAAGCTTTCTTT; CDR3 protein: CASSFGGTGGTEAFF
V gene: TRBV28; J gene: TRBJ1-5; clone size: once; D gene: TRBD1; CDR3 DNA: TGTGCCAGCAGTCCAGCCGACAGGGGGCCTAATCAGCCCCAGCATTTT; CDR3 protein: CASSPADRGPNQPQHF
V gene: TRBV6-2/TRBV6-3; J gene: TRBJ1-5; clone size: .; D gene: .; CDR3 DNA: TGTGCCAGCAGTTATAAATATCAGCCCCAGCATTTT; CDR3 protein: CASSYKYQPQHF
V gene: TRBV5-6; J gene: TRBJ1-1; clone size: .; D gene: TRBD1; CDR3 DNA: TGTGCCAGCAGCTTGTCTTCCAGGGGGCACCTGAACACTGAAGCTTTCTTT; CDR3 protein: CASSLSSRGHLNTEAFF
V gene: TRBV6-5; J gene: TRBJ2-5; clone size: .; D gene: TRBD2; CDR3 DNA: TGTGCCAGCAGGGGAGCGGGGGGGCACGAGACCCAGTACTTC; CDR3 protein: CASRGAGGHETQYF
V gene: TRBV5-1; J gene: TRBJ2-3; clone size: .; D gene: .; CDR3 DNA: TGCGCCAGCAGCTTGGCGGGGGCTAAAGATACGCAGTATTTT; CDR3 protein: CASSLAGAKDTQYF
V gene: TRBV24-1; J gene: TRBJ1-5; clone size: few; D gene: .; CDR3 DNA: TGTGCCACCAGTGATTCCCAGCGGCAAGTAGACAATCAGCCCCAGCATTTT; CDR3 protein: CATSDSQRQVDNQPQHF
V gene: TRBV27; J gene: TRBJ1-6; clone size: .; D gene: .; CDR3 DNA: TGTGCCAGCAGTTTATCGGGGAATTCACCCCTCCACTTT; CDR3 protein: CASSLSGNSPLHF
V gene: TRBV5-1; J gene: TRBJ1-5; clone size: .; D gene: .; CDR3 DNA: TGCGCCAGCAGCCGGGACGGGGGGCGCGAACAGCCCCAGCATTTT; CDR3 protein: CASSRDGGREQPQHF
V gene: TRBV2; J gene: TRBJ2-3; clone size: .; D gene: TRBD2; CDR3 DNA: TGTGCCAGCAGTGAAGGGGCTAGCGGGGGGCTCACCGATACGCAGTATTTT; CDR3 protein: CASSEGASGGLTDTQYF
V gene: TRBV9; J gene: TRBJ1-1; clone size: .; D gene: .; CDR3 DNA: TGTGCCAGCAGCGTAGGTGGGGAAGCTGAAGCTTTCTTT; CDR3 protein: CASSVGGEAEAFF
V gene: TRBV6-2/TRBV6-3; J gene: TRBJ1-2; clone size: .; D gene: .; CDR3 DNA: TGTGCCAGCAGTGAGAACAGTTATGGCTACACCTTC; CDR3 protein: CASSENSYGYTF
V gene: TRBV7-6; J gene: TRBJ2-3; clone size: .; D gene: TRBD2; CDR3 DNA: TGTGCCAGCAGCTCCCCGTGGGGGAGGGAACGCGATACGCAGTATTTT; CDR3 protein: CASSSPWGRERDTQYF
V gene: TRBV3-1/TRBV3-2; J gene: TRBJ2-1; clone size: .; D gene: TRBD2; CDR3 DNA: TGTGCCAGCAGCCAAGATGGGGAGGGTGAGCAGTTCTTC; CDR3 protein: CASSQDGEGEQFF
V gene: TRBV5-1; J gene: TRBJ1-3; clone size: .; D gene: .; CDR3 DNA: TGCGCCAGCAGCTTAAGCCTTGGAAACACCATATATTTT; CDR3 protein: CASSLSLGNTIYF
V gene: TRBV11-2; J gene: TRBJ1-2; clone size: few; D gene: .; CDR3 DNA: TGTGCCAGCAGCTTAACGGACAGTAACTATGGCTACACCTTC; CDR3 protein: CASSLTDSNYGYTF
V gene: TRBV7-2; J gene: TRBJ2-7; clone size: .; D gene: .; CDR3 DNA: TGTGCCAGCAGCCCAACGCCAGGGTCCTACGAGCAGTACTTC; CDR3 protein: CASSPTPGSYEQYF
V gene: TRBV5-6; J gene: TRBJ2-3; clone size: .; D gene: .; CDR3 DNA: TGTGCCAGCAGTCCAACAGGGCCGAGCACAGATACGCAGTATTTT; CDR3 protein: CASSPTGPSTDTQYF
V gene: TRBV5-5; J gene: TRBJ1-1; clone size: .; D gene: .; CDR3 DNA: TGTGCCAGCAGCTTATTCGAGAACACTGAAGCTTTCTTT; CDR3 protein: CASSLFENTEAFF
V gene: TRBV6-2/TRBV6-3; J gene: TRBJ1-1; clone size: .; D gene: TRBD1; CDR3 DNA: TGTGCCAGCAGCCGCGAAAGCCATTGGACAGGGGGGTTAGCTGAAGCTTTCTTT; CDR3 protein: CASSRESHWTGGLAEAFF
V gene: TRBV6-5; J gene: TRBJ2-7; clone size: .; D gene: TRBD2; CDR3 DNA: TGTGCCAGCAGTTACTCGGGCGGGGGGGACTACGAGCAGTACTTC; CDR3 protein: CASSYSGGGDYEQYF
V gene: TRBV29-1; J gene: TRBJ1-2; clone size: .; D gene: .; CDR3 DNA: TGCAGCGTTGAGCCCGATTATGGGGGTTTATTGGCTAACTATGGCTACACCTTC; CDR3 protein: CSVEPDYGGLLANYGYTF
V gene: TRBV7-6; J gene: TRBJ1-5; clone size: few; D gene: .; CDR3 DNA: TGTGCCAGCAGCTTAGGAGTAGGGGCCTTGAATCAGCCCCAGCATTTT; CDR3 protein: CASSLGVGALNQPQHF
V gene: TRBV18; J gene: TRBJ1-1; clone size: .; D gene: .; CDR3 DNA: TGTGCCAGCTCACCACCGGGAAGGACTGAAGCTTTCTTT; CDR3 protein: CASSPPGRTEAFF
V gene: TRBV11-2; J gene: TRBJ1-3; clone size: .; D gene: .; CDR3 DNA: TGTGCCAGCAGCCGGGGGAGCTCTGGAAACACCATATATTTT; CDR3 protein: CASSRGSSGNTIYF
V gene: TRBV5-4; J gene: TRBJ1-6; clone size: .; D gene: TRBD1; CDR3 DNA: TGTGCCAGCAGCTGGGGACAGAATAATTCACCCCTCCACTTT; CDR3 protein: CASSWGQNNSPLHF